One sample yielded the 20 T cell receptor beta chains listed below, sequenced in a study of PD-1 blockade in classical Hodgkin lymphoma. All patients experienced relapse after autologous stem cell transplantation, and brentuximab vedotin exposure was variable. TCRdb keeps only in-frame clones here, not all; method: immunoSEQ multiplex PCR. The sample lists 98,000 or so clones; roughly nine tenths were seen once. The material sequenced was peripheral blood mononuclear cells (PBMCs), taken before the second cycle of nivolumab. The receptor source for this set is a human donor with classical Hodgkin lymphoma.

The V gene is TRBV7-9, the J gene TRBJ2-5; 9 positions agree with TRBD1. Germline V CDR1 and CDR2: SEHNR, FQNEAQ (reference sequence). The CDR3 is made up of 15 amino acids. With 2 bases clipped from V and 2 bases from J, the junction kept 3 bases outside the gene matches. This CDR3 is CASSLMDRGQETQYF. CDR3 coding DNA: TGTGCCAGCAGCTTAATGGACAGGGGTCAAGAGACCCAGTACTTC. Drawing the rest from reference TRBV7-9 and TRBJ2-5, the complete variable domain is DTGVSQNPRHKITKRGQNVTFRCDPISEHNRLYWYRQTLGQGPEFLTYFQNEAQLEKSRLLSDRFSAERPKGSFSTLEIQRTEQGDSAMYLCASSLMDRGQETQYFGPGTRLLVL.

Regarding this clone: At one end the junction does not follow the germline gene, possibly because of a read error. The rearrangement joins TRBV28 to TRBJ1-1; 7 bases line up with TRBD1. The CDR3 has 15 amino acids. Germline CDR1 MDHEN, CDR2 SYDVKM. CDR3 protein: CASRPEGGTVVLPGF. In DNA, the CDR3 is TGTGCCAGCAGGCCCGAAGGCGGGACAGTAGTTCTTCCCGGCTTT. Variable domain in full (rest from reference TRBV28 and TRBJ1-1): DVKVTQSSRYLVKRTGEKVFLECVQDMDHENMFWYRQDPGLGLRLIYFSYDVKMKEKGDIPEGYSVSREKKERFSLILESASTNQTSMYLCASRPEGGTVVLPGFGQGTRLTVV.

The rearrangement links TRBV6-1 to TRBJ2-7; D is tentatively TRBD1 or TRBD2 (5 bases each). Between the trimmed V and J ends, which lost 7 bases and 0 bases, there was a span of 13 bases. The germline V gene encodes CDR1 MNHNS and CDR2 SASEGT. The CDR3 contains 14 residues. The CDR3: CASNKWDGSYEQYF. In DNA form, the CDR3 reads TGTGCCAGCAATAAATGGGACGGCTCCTACGAGCAGTACTTC.

The rearrangement joins TRBV7-9 to TRBJ2-3; tentatively, D is TRBD2 (6 bases). CDR1 is SEHNR and CDR2 is FQNEAQ in the germline V gene (reference sequence). There are 16 residues in the CDR3. Trimming shortened V by 2 bases and J by 0 bases, and 12 bases separated the two germline ends. CDR3 residues: CASSLRDSRSTDTQYF. DNA for the CDR3: TGTGCCAGCAGCTTACGGGACTCTAGGAGCACAGATACGCAGTATTTT.

The J gene is TRBJ1-1, the V gene TRBV5-6; D gene ambiguous. The germline gives CDR1 SGHDT, CDR2 YYEEEE. The CDR3 covers 16 residues. The V end lost 2 bases, the J end lost 0 bases, and 14 bases lay between the germline ends. The chain's CDR3 is CASSFGGEEMNTEAFF. The CDR3 bases are TGTGCCAGCAGCTTTGGAGGCGAGGAGATGAACACTGAAGCTTTCTTT.

The gene calls are TRBV28 and TRBJ1-5; D ambiguous. Germline V gives CDR1 MDHEN, CDR2 SYDVKM. This CDR3 is built from 13 residues. Trimming cost V 2 bases and J 2 bases, with 4 bases left between them. The chain's CDR3 is CASSLTGNQPQHF. As DNA, the CDR3 is TGTGCCAGCAGTTTAACTGGCAATCAGCCCCAGCATTTT.

The chain uses TRBV10-3 and TRBJ1-2; D is uncertain. With 2 bases removed from V and 8 bases from J, the gap between germline ends came to 12 bases. Germline lookup yields CDR1 ENHRY and CDR2 SYGVKD. CDR3 length equals 13 residues. The CDR3, as DNA: TGTGCCATCAGTGAGCTTACAGTAAACGGCTACACCTTC. Protein product: CAISELTVNGYTF.

This chain connects TRBV5-6 to TRBJ1-2, with D tentatively TRBD1 (5 bases). In germline, CDR1 is SGHDT, CDR2 YYEEEE. The V end was cut by 4 bases, the J end by 8 bases, with 15 bases between. This CDR3 region has 13 residues. DNA for the CDR3: TGTGCCAGCAGCCCTGGTGGGGGACCGGGCTACACCTTC. As protein: CASSPGGGPGYTF. Variable domain in full (rest from reference TRBV5-6 and TRBJ1-2): DAGVTQSPTHLIKTRGQQVTLRCSPKSGHDTVSWYQQALGQGPQFIFQYYEEEERQRGNFPDRFSGHQFPNYSSELNVNALLLGDSALYLCASSPGGGPGYTFGSGTRLTVV.

The J gene is TRBJ1-4, the V gene TRBV19; D gene uncertain. The V end was cut by 8 bases, the J end by 4 bases, with 14 bases between. There are 14 residues in the CDR3. Germline V CDR1 and CDR2: LNHDA, SQIVND (reference sequence). CDR3 nucleotide sequence: TGTGCCAGTCGGCCACCCGTCGGTAATGAAAAACTGTTTTTT. It is translated as CASRPPVGNEKLFF.

The chain employs TRBV15 and TRBJ2-1; TRBD2 aligns across 7 bases. Germline V CDR1 and CDR2: LNHNV, YYDKDF (reference sequence). The junction had 10 bases not matched to a gene; V was cut back by 2 bases and J by 12 bases. This CDR3 region has 14 residues. CDR3 loop: CATSRQTSLEGQFF. CDR3 bases: TGTGCCACCAGCAGACAGACTAGCTTAGAGGGGCAGTTCTTC.

This chain uses TRBV6-5 with TRBJ1-2; tentative D call: TRBD1 (6 bases). CDR1 MNHEY and CDR2 SVGAGI come from the germline V gene. Trimming stripped 5 bases from V and 3 bases from J, with 10 bases between. This CDR3 has 13 residues. CDR3 sequence (DNA): TGTGCCAGCAGTACCAGGGGAGACTATGGCTACACCTTC. It translates to CASSTRGDYGYTF.

The V gene is TRBV2, the J gene TRBJ2-1; D may be TRBD1 (5 bases). Germline CDR1 reads SNHLY; CDR2 reads FYNNEI. The CDR3 runs 16 residues. V lost 5 bases to trimming and J lost 0 bases, with 14 bases between them. The CDR3 nucleotides are TGTGCCAGCAGTCCTTGGGGCGGAAGCTCCTACAATGAGCAGTTCTTC. It specifies CASSPWGGSSYNEQFF.

This rearrangement joins TRBV6-5 to TRBJ2-7, with 9 bases aligning to TRBD2. The CDR3 is made up of 13 amino acids. Losses at the gene ends were 5 bases for V and 5 bases for J; bases not matched to a gene: 4. CDR1 and CDR2 (germline): MNHEY, SVGAGI. CDR3 nucleotides: TGTGCCAGCAGTAGCGGGAGGAGAGACGAGCAGTACTTC. Encoded protein: CASSSGRRDEQYF.

This clone came up once. V usage is TRBV7-8 and J usage is TRBJ2-3, with TRBD2 matching 12 bases. Germline V gives CDR1 SGHVS, CDR2 FQNEAQ. The CDR3 sequence is 15 residues long. The trim removed 5 bases at V and 6 bases at J, leaving 6 bases unmatched. CDR3 protein: CASSATSGSRDTQYF. In DNA form, the CDR3 reads TGTGCCAGCAGCGCGACTAGCGGGAGTCGCGATACGCAGTATTTT.

This clone was detected once. This chain connects TRBV29-1 to TRBJ1-1; D might be TRBD1 (5 bases). Between the trimmed V and J ends, which lost 6 bases and 0 bases, there was a span of 14 bases. Germline-derived CDR1 and CDR2 are SQVTM and ANQGSEA. CDR3 length: 14 amino acids. The CDR3 region has the DNA TGCAGCGTAGCCACGGGACTGATGAACACTGAAGCTTTCTTT. This encodes CSVATGLMNTEAFF.

This chain uses TRBV19 with TRBJ2-3, with 7 bases identical to TRBD2. With V trimmed by 4 bases and J by 2 bases, 6 bases remained unmatched. Germline CDR1 and CDR2: LNHDA and SQIVND (reference sequence). The CDR3 runs 15 residues. The CDR3: CASSTGGSPTDTQYF. For the CDR3, the DNA is TGTGCCAGTAGTACGGGCGGGAGCCCCACAGATACGCAGTATTTT.

The V gene is TRBV7-6, the J gene TRBJ2-3, with TRBD1 as a possible D gene (5 bases). The germline V gene has CDR1 SGHVS and CDR2 FNYEAQ. This CDR3 comprises 16 residues. V lost 5 bases and J lost 5, with 20 bases in between. The CDR3 here is CASSPAPGNRGDTQYF. CDR3 bases: TGTGCCAGCAGCCCAGCGCCAGGGAATCGAGGAGATACGCAGTATTTT. The whole variable domain, filled in from reference TRBV7-6 and TRBJ2-3, reads GAGVSQSPRYKVTKRGQDVALRCDPISGHVSLYWYRQALGQGPEFLTYFNYEAQQDKSGLPNDRFSAERPEGSISTLTIQRTEQRDSAMYRCASSPAPGNRGDTQYFGPGTRLTVL.

The chain joins TRBV19 to TRBJ1-1, with D perhaps matching TRBD1 (6 bases). This CDR3 comprises 13 residues. The germline gives CDR1 LNHDA, CDR2 SQIVND (reference sequence). V lost 8 bases and J 0 bases, leaving 10 bases between the germline ends. The CDR3 nucleotides are TGTGCCAGTTCGGACAGCCTGAACACTGAAGCTTTCTTT. As protein: CASSDSLNTEAFF.

The chain uses TRBV6-1 and TRBJ2-7; D not certain. The CDR3 spans 13 residues. The germline V gene has CDR1 MNHNS and CDR2 SASEGT. Trimming removed 7 bases at V and 2 bases at J, with 12 bases between. The CDR3 coding sequence is TGTGCCAGCAACGGCGGACCACCCTACGAGCAGTACTTC. Its translation: CASNGGPPYEQYF.

This chain links TRBV21-1 with TRBJ1-4. TRBV21-1 is recorded as a pseudogene. The CDR3 is made up of 13 amino acids. The CDR3 nucleotides are TGTGCCAGCAGCCTGTTGGCGGGACTAAAACTGTTTTTT. This encodes CASSLLAGLKLFF.